This section outlines one T cell receptor beta chain sequence together with its context. This clonotype was detected a few times. Its target antigen remains unknown. The junction differs from germline at one of its ends, possibly a read error. The sample's treatment or condition label, in plain terms: in vitro stimulation with specific CMV peptide epitopes to enrich CMV-specific T cells. This record comes from a study of T cell repertoires in cytomegalovirus infection (dated by TCRdb to between 2019 and 2020). Notes on the research overall: Recently identified HLA-C-restricted CMV epitopes, whose presentation resists viral immunomodulation, were targeted by peptide stimulations together with well-studied HLA-B-restricted epitopes. Because public TCR beta signatures pointed to carriage of CMV infection together with the matching HLA type, the HLA type of each donor mattered for the analysis. The full study reports these points: The ex vivo response was dominated by HLA-C-restricted CMV-specific TCR beta clonotypes, which also provided the single most frequent clonotype in two of eight donors. In both this cohort and an independent cohort of 352 donors, the cumulative frequency of public TCR beta family members distinguished carriers of CMV infection plus the relevant HLA type.

The sequencing machine was an Illumina HiSeq 1500. The raw public reads went through TCRdb reprocessing: fastp at Q25, MiXCR clone calling, in-frame beta chains kept. CDR3 protein sequences are deduplicated, and each keeps its most common genes and DNA. The sample records roughly 730,000 distinct CDR3 sequences, around 30% of which are singletons. The ten most abundant clones make up 15% to 20% of the sample. Including cysteine and phenylalanine, the CDR3 has 14 amino acids. Here the CDR3 DNA is all that survives: 42 bases in frame from base 1. The germline V gene gives CDR1 as KGHSH and CDR2 as LQKENI.

This receptor chain uses TRBV18 and TRBJ2-7; a tentative D match to TRBD2 spans 6 bases. This receptor was taken from a human donor in good health (CMV status not recorded). Some clones in this sample may be carry-over from other donors' samples. Sequencing was performed on cultured PBMCs, taken from culture after CMV antigen stimulation. The encoded CDR3 is CASSPGGIRYEQYF. In nucleotide form, the sequence is TGTGCCAGCTCACCTGGAGGGATTCGGTACGAGCAGTACTTT.